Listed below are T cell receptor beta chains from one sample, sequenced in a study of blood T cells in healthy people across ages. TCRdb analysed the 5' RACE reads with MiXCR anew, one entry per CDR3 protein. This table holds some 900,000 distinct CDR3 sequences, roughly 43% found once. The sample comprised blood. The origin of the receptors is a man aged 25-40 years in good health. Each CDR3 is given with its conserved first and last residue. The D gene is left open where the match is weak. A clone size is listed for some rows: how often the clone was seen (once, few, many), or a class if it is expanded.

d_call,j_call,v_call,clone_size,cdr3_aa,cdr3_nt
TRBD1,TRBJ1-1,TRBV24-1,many,CATSGTDRFMNTEAFF,TGTGCCACCAGTGGAACGGACAGGTTCATGAACACTGAAGCTTTCTTT
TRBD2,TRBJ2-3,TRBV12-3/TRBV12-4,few,CASTYWGGRRQYTDTQYF,TGTGCCAGCACCTATTGGGGAGGGCGACGTCAGTACACAGATACGCAGTATTTT
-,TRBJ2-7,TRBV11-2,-,CASSLGGYRTPYEQYF,TGTGCCAGCAGCTTAGGAGGGTACAGAACCCCCTACGAGCAGTACTTC
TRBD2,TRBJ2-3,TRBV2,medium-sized,CASSGGTSGTSTDTQYF,TGTGCCAGCAGTGGCGGGACTAGCGGTACTAGCACAGATACGCAGTATTTT
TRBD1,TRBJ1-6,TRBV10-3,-,CAISATQGDNSPLHF,TGTGCCATCAGTGCGACTCAGGGGGATAATTCACCCCTCCACTTT
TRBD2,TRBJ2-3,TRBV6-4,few,CASSDSAGGPDTQYF,TGTGCCAGCAGTGACTCGGCGGGGGGGCCGGATACGCAGTATTTT
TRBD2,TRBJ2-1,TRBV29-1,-,CSVGGTSGGTSHEQFF,TGCAGCGTTGGGGGGACTAGCGGGGGTACCTCCCATGAGCAGTTCTTC
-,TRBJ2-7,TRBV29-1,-,CSVEADNSYEQYF,TGCAGCGTTGAAGCAGACAATTCCTACGAGCAGTACTTC
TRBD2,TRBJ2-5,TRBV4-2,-,CASSQKGTSGGAFQETQYF,TGTGCCAGCAGCCAAAAGGGGACTAGCGGGGGGGCCTTCCAAGAGACCCAGTACTTC
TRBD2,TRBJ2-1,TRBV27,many,CASSSGGSSYNEQFF,TGCGCCAGCAGCTCCGGGGGGAGCTCCTACAATGAGCAGTTCTTC
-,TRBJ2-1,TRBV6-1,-,CASSEVRYPYNEQFF,TGTGCCAGCAGTGAAGTTAGATATCCCTACAATGAGCAGTTCTTC
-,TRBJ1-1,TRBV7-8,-,CASSSDWINTEAFF,TGTGCCAGCAGTTCAGACTGGATAAACACTGAAGCTTTCTTT
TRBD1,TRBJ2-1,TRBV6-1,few,CASNQEGTGIINEQFF,TGTGCCAGCAACCAGGAGGGGACAGGGATAATCAATGAGCAGTTCTTC
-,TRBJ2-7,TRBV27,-,CASSSTGRGEQYF,TGTGCCAGCAGTTCGACAGGGAGGGGGGAGCAGTACTTC
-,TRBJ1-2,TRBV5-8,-,CASSRWEGRGYTF,TGTGCCAGCAGCCGGTGGGAGGGGAGAGGCTACACCTTC
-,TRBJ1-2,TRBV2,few,CASSEGNRYGYTF,TGTGCCAGCAGTGAAGGAAACCGCTATGGCTACACCTTC
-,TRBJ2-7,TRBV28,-,CASSPAARYEQYF,TGTGCCAGCAGCCCGGCGGCCCGCTACGAGCAGTACTTC
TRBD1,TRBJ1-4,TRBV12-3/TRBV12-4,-,CASSLGDRDREKLFF,TGTGCCAGCAGTTTAGGGGACAGGGACCGGGAAAAACTGTTTTTT